These T cell receptor beta chains were read from a single sample in a study of Ad26.COV2.S vaccination and SARS-CoV-2 variants. Only in-frame clones appear in the TCRdb table, and some are missing; sequencing was by immunoSEQ multiplex PCR. The sample has about 680,000 clones, roughly 90% seen once. This sample comprised peripheral blood, obtained in a trial of Ad26.COV2.S vaccine versus placebo. The receptors shown here come from a person aged 18 to 59 who received the Ad26.COV2.S COVID-19 vaccine or a placebo. Each CDR3 is given with its conserved first and last residue. Fields, in order: V gene, CDR3 length, J gene, D gene, clone size, CDR3 DNA, CDR3 protein. A D gene is named only where the DNA matches it firmly. Only part of the rows carry a size: once, few, many, or a class if the clone is expanded.

TRBV12-3/TRBV12-4	13	TRBJ2-7	.	.	TGTGCCAGCAGTTCAATTGAGGGTTACGAGCAGTACTTC	CASSSIEGYEQYF
TRBV19	15	TRBJ1-6	.	.	TGTGCCAGTAGAGCTTTGGGGTTAAGAGATTCACCCCTCCACTTT	CASRALGLRDSPLHF
TRBV6-2/TRBV6-3	13	TRBJ2-1	.	.	TGTGCCAGCTGCCTTAAGGAAATAGGGGAGCAGTTCTTC	CASCLKEIGEQFF
TRBV6-2/TRBV6-3	14	TRBJ1-2	TRBD1	.	TGTGCCAGCAGTCCCCAGGGACAGATCTATGGCTACACCTTC	CASSPQGQIYGYTF
TRBV6-5	14	TRBJ1-5	.	.	TGTGCCAGCATCCCGAGTGGATTTTATCAGCCCCAGCATTTT	CASIPSGFYQPQHF
TRBV30	15	TRBJ2-6	.	.	TGTGCCTGGACCGGGACATTCTCTGGGGCCAACGTCCTGACTTTC	CAWTGTFSGANVLTF
TRBV19	16	TRBJ2-2	TRBD1	.	TGTGCCAGTAGTCCACAGGGGGCAAAGAACACCGGGGAGCTGTTTTTT	CASSPQGAKNTGELFF
TRBV3-1/TRBV3-2	19	TRBJ2-1	.	.	TGTGCCAGCAGCCAAGATACTCCCCTGGGGGCTAGCGATGGGAATGAGCAGTTCTTC	CASSQDTPLGASDGNEQFF
TRBV25-1	15	TRBJ2-1	.	.	TGTGCCAGCAGTCCTCCCGGGACGGCTTACAATGAGCAGTTCTTC	CASSPPGTAYNEQFF
TRBV6-5	15	TRBJ2-7	TRBD2	few	TGTGCCAGCAGTTACTCGGCGGGAGAAACCTACGAGCAGTACTTC	CASSYSAGETYEQYF